These 2 T cell receptor beta chains came from one sample sequenced in a study of cytomegalovirus exposure and HLA in healthy donors. Primers for the PCR totalled 60 Vbeta and 13 Jbeta. The method was immunoSEQ multiplex PCR; TCRdb's version includes in-frame clones alone and lacks a portion of them. The table includes 150,000 to 200,000 clones, roughly 80% detected once. Material: PBMCs. The receptors shown here come from a female donor in good health and CMV-seronegative.

The chain couples TRBV2 to TRBJ2-3; D could derive from TRBD1 or TRBD2 (9 bases each). V gave up 10 bases and J gave up 7 bases, with 33 bases separating them. The CDR3 extends over 18 amino acids. Germline CDR1 SNHLY, CDR2 FYNNEI. CDR3 DNA sequence: TGTGCCACCAACCGGGACAGGGAAATTAGCGGGAGTGCTAATACGCAGTATTTT. As protein: CATNRDREISGSANTQYF.

This chain uses TRBV9 with TRBJ2-5, with 9 bases fitting TRBD1. The trim removed 5 bases at V and 1 base at J, leaving 3 bases unmatched. The CDR3 is made up of 14 amino acids. The germline V gene has CDR1 SGDLS and CDR2 YYNGEE. The CDR3 here is CASSLGQGQETQYF. The CDR3, as DNA: TGTGCCAGCAGTTTGGGACAGGGCCAAGAGACCCAGTACTTC.